A selection of T cell receptor beta chains follows, all from one sample in a study of blood T cell repertoires in COVID-19. This table comes from immunoSEQ multiplex PCR, and its TCRdb copy is limited to in-frame clones, with some not included. The sample yields tens of thousands of clones, roughly 90% seen once. The sequenced sample consisted of peripheral blood. The receptors come from a man aged 50-60 years with COVID-19, enrolled during active disease. The CDR3 runs from the conserved cysteine through the conserved F or W. The order of the fields is V gene, J gene, CDR3 length, clone size, D gene, CDR3 DNA, CDR3 protein. D genes are given only for firm matches. Expanded clones are given a class, and other clones once, few, many or no size at all.

>TRBV27|TRBJ1-6|16|once|.
TGTGCCAGCAGTTTAGGAACAGGGTTTATTAATTCACCCCTCCACTTT
CASSLGTGFINSPLHF
>TRBV9|TRBJ1-2|15|.|TRBD1
TGTGCCAGCAGCGTTAGACAGGGGGGAGGCTATGGCTACACCTTC
CASSVRQGGGYGYTF
>TRBV6-2/TRBV6-3|TRBJ1-1|17|once|TRBD1
TGTGCCAGCAGTTACGACAGGGGGAAAAAGGTGAACACTGAAGCTTTCTTT
CASSYDRGKKVNTEAFF
>TRBV4-3|TRBJ2-7|15|.|.
TGCGCCAGCAGTCGAAGTGCGGCCCTGTCATACGAGCAGTACTTC
CASSRSAALSYEQYF
>TRBV5-4|TRBJ1-1|17|.|TRBD1
TGTGCCAGCAGCTTGAACAGGGGGCAAACTCTGGGCACTGAAGCTTTCTTT
CASSLNRGQTLGTEAFF
>TRBV28|TRBJ1-5|14|once|.
TGTGCCAGCAGTCCCTGGGAGGCAAATCAGCCCCAGCATTTT
CASSPWEANQPQHF
>TRBV7-2|TRBJ2-7|11|.|.
TGTGCCAGCAGCCCCGGGTACGAGCAGTACTTC
CASSPGYEQYF
>TRBV30|TRBJ2-7|15|.|TRBD1
TGTGCCTGGACCCTGGGACAGGGGGGTCGTTACGAGCAGTACTTC
CAWTLGQGGRYEQYF
>TRBV19|TRBJ1-5|17|.|TRBD1
TGTGCCAGTAGTATCGGTAAGGGACAGGGGGCGCGGCAGCCCCAGCATTTT
CASSIGKGQGARQPQHF
>TRBV7-2|TRBJ2-5|12|.|.
TGTGCCAGCAGCCCCTATCAAGAGACCCAGTACTTC
CASSPYQETQYF
>TRBV7-9|TRBJ1-1|14|.|.
TGTGCCAGCAGCCCACGGGGTGGAGACACTGAAGCTTTCTTT
CASSPRGGDTEAFF
>TRBV24-1|TRBJ2-2|16|.|TRBD1
TGTGCCACCAGTGATTTTGGACAGGATCACACCGGGGAGCTGTTTTTT
CATSDFGQDHTGELFF
>TRBV11-2|TRBJ2-3|13|.|TRBD1
TGTGCCAGCAGCTTGGACAGGGCGGATACGCAGTATTTT
CASSLDRADTQYF
>TRBV5-1|TRBJ1-5|15|.|TRBD1
TGCGCCAGCAGCTTGGAGGGACAGGGCGGCCAGCCCCAGCATTTT
CASSLEGQGGQPQHF
>TRBV2|TRBJ2-7|15|.|TRBD1
TGTGCCTCTCACCCCGGGACAGGGAGCTCCCACGAGCAGTACTTC
CASHPGTGSSHEQYF
>TRBV10-2|TRBJ1-2|15|.|TRBD1
TGCGCCAGCAGAGAGACCGCACAGGGGGCTTATGGCTACACCTTC
CASRETAQGAYGYTF
>TRBV7-9|TRBJ2-3|13|.|TRBD1
TGTGCCAGCAGCGACAGGGGTCCAGATACGCAGTATTTT
CASSDRGPDTQYF
>TRBV9|TRBJ2-5|14|.|.
TGTGCCAGCAGCCCCGGACAGCTCCAAGAGACCCAGTACTTC
CASSPGQLQETQYF
>TRBV19|TRBJ1-6|15|once|.
TGTGCCAGCGAAAACCGGGGTGAATATAATTCACCCCTCCACTTT
CASENRGEYNSPLHF
>TRBV29-1|TRBJ1-2|12|.|TRBD1
TGCAGCGTAGCCGACAGGGGCGTTGGCTACACCTTC
CSVADRGVGYTF
>TRBV5-1|TRBJ1-2|15|once|TRBD1
TGCGCCAGCAGCACCCGGGACAGGTTCGTGGGTGGCTACACCTTC
CASSTRDRFVGGYTF
>TRBV7-3|TRBJ1-2|14|.|TRBD1
TGTGCCAGCAGCGTACAGGGGGGCGGCTATGGCTACACCTTC
CASSVQGGGYGYTF
>TRBV27|TRBJ2-3|15|.|.
TGTGCCAGCAGTTTATTCCTAGCGAACACAGATACGCAGTATTTT
CASSLFLANTDTQYF
>TRBV3-1/TRBV3-2|TRBJ1-6|14|.|TRBD1
TGTGCCAGCAGCCAAGTCCAGGGGGAATCACCCCTCCACTTT
CASSQVQGESPLHF
>TRBV24-1|TRBJ1-3|16|.|.
TGTGCCACCACAATAGGTCCACCGAGGGGGGGAAACACCATATATTTT
CATTIGPPRGGNTIYF
>TRBV28|TRBJ1-2|13|.|TRBD1
TGTGCCAGCAGACTGACAGGGGGCCTTAGCTACACCTTC
CASRLTGGLSYTF
>TRBV14|TRBJ2-5|14|.|.
TGTGCCAGCAGCCTGGACCCGGGGTCAGGGACCCAGTACTTC
CASSLDPGSGTQYF
>TRBV5-4|TRBJ2-5|15|.|TRBD2
TGTGCCAGCAGCTTTGGCGGGGGGGCGGGAGAGACCCAGTACTTC
CASSFGGGAGETQYF
>TRBV30|TRBJ1-1|18|.|TRBD1
TGTGCCTGGAATTACTTCAAAAACCCGGGACAGATGAACACTGAAGCTTTCTTT
CAWNYFKNPGQMNTEAFF
>TRBV11-1|TRBJ1-5|15|once|.
TGTGCCAGCAGCGCTGGGGCAGGGAATAATCAGCCCCAGCATTTT
CASSAGAGNNQPQHF
>TRBV11-2|TRBJ1-6|15|.|TRBD1
TGTGCCAGCAGCTTACCACAGGGGCTCAATTCACCCCTCCACTTT
CASSLPQGLNSPLHF
>TRBV19|TRBJ1-2|16|.|TRBD1
TGTGCCAGTAGAATTCAGGGACAGGGTAAGGGTCGTGGCTACACCTTC
CASRIQGQGKGRGYTF
>TRBV18|TRBJ2-1|14|.|.
TGTGCCAGCTCCCATACGGCCAGGGACAATGAGCAGTTCTTC
CASSHTARDNEQFF
>TRBV6-6|TRBJ1-2|12|.|.
TGTGCCAGCAGTTACGGGGGCGCCGGCTACACCTTC
CASSYGGAGYTF
>TRBV4-3|TRBJ2-1|15|.|TRBD1
TGCGCCAGCAGCCAAGTTAGGGGGCCCTACAATGAGCAGTTCTTC
CASSQVRGPYNEQFF
>TRBV5-5|TRBJ1-5|13|once|.
TGTGCCAGCAGCTTGCTACAGAGTCAGCCCCAGCATTTT
CASSLLQSQPQHF
>TRBV6-5|TRBJ2-7|16|.|TRBD1
TGTGCCAGCAGTTACCACGGGACAGGGGGAAAAAACGAGCAGTACTTC
CASSYHGTGGKNEQYF
>TRBV3-1/TRBV3-2|TRBJ1-6|15|.|.
TGTGCCAGCAGCCTGCAGGGGAAGGGTAATTCACCCCTCCACTTT
CASSLQGKGNSPLHF
>TRBV28|TRBJ2-5|14|.|TRBD2
TGTGCCAGCAGAAATCCGGGACTAAAAGAGACCCAGTACTTC
CASRNPGLKETQYF
>TRBV5-8|TRBJ1-6|16|.|.
TGTGCCAGCAGCCGAACAGGGAAAGCTTATAATTCACCCCTCCACTTT
CASSRTGKAYNSPLHF